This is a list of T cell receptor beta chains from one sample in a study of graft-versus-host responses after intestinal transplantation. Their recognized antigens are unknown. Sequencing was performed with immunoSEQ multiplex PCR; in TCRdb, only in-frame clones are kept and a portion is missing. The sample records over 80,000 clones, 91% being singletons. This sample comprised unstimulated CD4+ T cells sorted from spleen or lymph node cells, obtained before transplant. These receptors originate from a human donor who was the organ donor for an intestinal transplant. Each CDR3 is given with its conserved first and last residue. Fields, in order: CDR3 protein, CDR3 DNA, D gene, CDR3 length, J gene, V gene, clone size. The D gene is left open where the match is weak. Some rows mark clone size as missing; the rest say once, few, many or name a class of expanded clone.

CASSVTGPTYEQYF	TGTGCCAGCAGCGTCACAGGGCCCACCTACGAGCAGTACTTC	.	14	TRBJ2-7	TRBV5-6	.
CASSSGPHRTNYGYTF	TGTGCCAGCAGCTCAGGGCCACACCGAACTAACTATGGCTACACCTTC	.	16	TRBJ1-2	TRBV7-9	.
CASMNRDRVWNEQFF	TGCGCCAGCATGAACCGGGACAGGGTATGGAATGAGCAGTTCTTC	TRBD1	15	TRBJ2-1	TRBV5-1	.
CASSLGGLGSNQPQHF	TGCGCCAGCAGCTTGGGAGGTTTAGGAAGCAATCAGCCCCAGCATTTT	.	16	TRBJ1-5	TRBV5-1	.
CASSLAGTRGYTF	TGTGCCAGCAGCCTAGCCGGGACACGCGGCTACACCTTC	.	13	TRBJ1-2	TRBV28	.
CSVEETSSGNTIYF	TGCAGCGTTGAGGAGACCTCCAGCGGAAACACCATATATTTT	.	14	TRBJ1-3	TRBV29-1	.
CASSLGGGSTDTQYF	TGTGCCAGCAGCCTCGGCGGCGGTAGCACAGATACGCAGTATTTT	.	15	TRBJ2-3	TRBV9	.
CASSFGPGLAGGEQYF	TGTGCCAGCAGTTTCGGGCCGGGACTAGCGGGGGGGGAGCAGTACTTC	TRBD2	16	TRBJ2-7	TRBV27	.
CASSPHSLNYGYTF	TGTGCCAGCAGCCCCCACAGCCTTAACTATGGCTACACCTTC	.	14	TRBJ1-2	TRBV9	.
CASSPRTGPLYEQYF	TGTGCCAGCAGCCCTCGGACAGGACCGCTGTACGAGCAGTACTTC	TRBD1	15	TRBJ2-7	TRBV7-3	.
CASSPGLAGEPGRETQYF	TGTGCCAGCAGCCCGGGCTTAGCGGGGGAGCCGGGTCGAGAGACCCAGTACTTC	TRBD2	18	TRBJ2-5	TRBV4-2	.
CASSPAAERQETQYF	TGCGCCAGCAGCCCCGCCGCCGAGCGGCAAGAGACCCAGTACTTC	.	15	TRBJ2-5	TRBV4-1	.
CASSLAGATNEKLFF	TGCGCCAGCAGCTTGGCAGGGGCAACTAATGAAAAACTGTTTTTT	.	15	TRBJ1-4	TRBV5-1	few
CASSFYPHLQETQYF	TGTGCCAGCAGTTTCTACCCGCACCTCCAAGAGACCCAGTACTTC	.	15	TRBJ2-5	TRBV6-1	.
CASSTGRRYF	TGTGCCAGCAGTACAGGGAGACGGTACTTC	.	10	TRBJ2-7	TRBV2	.
CASSRTSGVSTDTQYF	TGTGCCAGCAGCCGGACTAGCGGGGTTAGCACAGATACGCAGTATTTT	TRBD2	16	TRBJ2-3	TRBV7-6	.
CASSSRTGFYEQYF	TGCGCCAGCAGCTCGCGGACAGGGTTCTACGAGCAGTACTTC	TRBD1	14	TRBJ2-7	TRBV4-1	.
CASSQELGQSYGYTF	TGTGCCAGCAGCCAAGAATTGGGACAGTCCTATGGCTACACCTTC	TRBD1	15	TRBJ1-2	TRBV4-2	.
CASSLRGTGDEAFF	TGTGCCAGCAGTCTCCGGGGGACAGGGGATGAAGCTTTCTTT	TRBD1	14	TRBJ1-1	TRBV7-9	.
CATGGLTNEKLFF	TGTGCCACCGGGGGGCTAACTAATGAAAAACTGTTTTTT	.	13	TRBJ1-4	TRBV7-9	.
CASSLGISGGATDTQYF	TGCGCCAGCAGCTTGGGAATTAGCGGGGGGGCGACAGATACGCAGTATTTT	TRBD2	17	TRBJ2-3	TRBV5-1	once
CASSETGGREDQPQHF	TGTGCCAGCAGTGAGACAGGGGGAAGGGAGGACCAGCCCCAGCATTTT	TRBD1	16	TRBJ1-5	TRBV6-1	.
CASSSLAPNTGELFF	TGTGCCAGCAGCTCACTAGCACCGAACACCGGGGAGCTGTTTTTT	.	15	TRBJ2-2	TRBV7-2	.
CASSPLTGSPMDEQFF	TGTGCCAGCAGCCCCCTGACAGGGAGTCCTATGGATGAGCAGTTCTTC	TRBD1	16	TRBJ2-1	TRBV14	.
CASSQAQGGRTDTQYF	TGCGCCAGCAGCCAGGCCCAGGGCGGGAGGACAGATACGCAGTATTTT	TRBD2	16	TRBJ2-3	TRBV4-3	.
CASSQVSGTGWNTEAFF	TGCGCCAGCAGCCAAGTGTCCGGGACAGGGTGGAACACTGAAGCTTTCTTT	TRBD1	17	TRBJ1-1	TRBV4-1	.
CASSVLAGGPPDTQYF	TGTGCCAGTAGTGTCTTAGCGGGGGGGCCCCCAGATACGCAGTATTTT	TRBD2	16	TRBJ2-3	TRBV19	.
CASSRGGVLGVTEAFF	TGTGCCAGCAGCCGGGGGGGGGTTTTGGGAGTCACTGAAGCTTTCTTT	.	16	TRBJ1-1	TRBV4-2	once
CASSIGTGAYNEQFF	TGTGCCAGTAGTATAGGGACAGGGGCATACAATGAGCAGTTCTTC	TRBD1	15	TRBJ2-1	TRBV19	.
CAIGERPFPYYGYTF	TGTGCCATCGGGGAAAGGCCCTTCCCTTACTATGGCTACACCTTC	.	15	TRBJ1-2	TRBV6-1	.
CASSGRGNYNEQFF	TGTGCCAGCAGTGGAAGGGGCAACTACAATGAGCAGTTCTTC	.	14	TRBJ2-1	TRBV6-1	.
CASSVGAIGLETQYF	TGTGCCAGCAGCGTAGGAGCGATAGGCTTAGAGACCCAGTACTTC	.	15	TRBJ2-5	TRBV9	.
CASSLKAGVSEQYF	TGTGCCAGCAGCTTAAAGGCGGGGGTCAGCGAGCAGTACTTC	TRBD2	14	TRBJ2-7	TRBV7-3	.
CASSPGARGREEAFF	TGTGCCAGTAGTCCGGGTGCGCGGGGGCGAGAAGAAGCTTTCTTT	.	15	TRBJ1-1	TRBV19	.
CASSPPGGQGKENTIYF	TGTGCCAGCTCACCACCGGGGGGACAGGGGAAGGAAAACACCATATATTTT	TRBD1	17	TRBJ1-3	TRBV18	.
CASSPPSGPGVSPLHF	TGTGCCAGCAGTCCTCCCTCAGGGCCGGGAGTTTCACCCCTCCACTTT	.	16	TRBJ1-6	TRBV2	.
CASSAGTGAHEAFF	TGTGCCAGCTCAGCCGGGACAGGGGCGCATGAAGCTTTCTTT	TRBD1	14	TRBJ1-1	TRBV18	.
CASSRSGGAGGYTF	TGTGCCAGCAGTCGTTCGGGGGGCGCCGGTGGCTACACCTTC	.	14	TRBJ1-2	TRBV28	.
CSARRRGVGIYEQYF	TGCAGCGCAAGGAGGCGGGGGGTAGGGATCTACGAGCAGTACTTC	TRBD2	15	TRBJ2-7	TRBV29-1	.